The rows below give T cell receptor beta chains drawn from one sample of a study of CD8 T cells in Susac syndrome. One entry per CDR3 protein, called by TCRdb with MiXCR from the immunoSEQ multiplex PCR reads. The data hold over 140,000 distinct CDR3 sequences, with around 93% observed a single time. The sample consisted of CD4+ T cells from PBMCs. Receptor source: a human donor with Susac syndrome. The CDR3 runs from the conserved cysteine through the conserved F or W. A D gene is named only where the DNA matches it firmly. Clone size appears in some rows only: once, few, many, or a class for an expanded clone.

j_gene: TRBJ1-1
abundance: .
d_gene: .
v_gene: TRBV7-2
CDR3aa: CASSSSMGGAHEAFF
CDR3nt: TGTGCCAGCAGCTCCTCGATGGGGGGCGCTCATGAAGCTTTCTTT

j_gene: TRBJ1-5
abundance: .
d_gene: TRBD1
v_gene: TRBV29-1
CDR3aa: CSAGTVRSGNQPQHF
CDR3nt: TGCAGCGCTGGGACAGTCAGGAGTGGCAATCAGCCCCAGCATTTT

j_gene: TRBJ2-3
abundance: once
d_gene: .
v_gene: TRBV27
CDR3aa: CASRTFGYTDTQYF
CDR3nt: TGTGCCAGCAGAACTTTCGGGTACACAGATACGCAGTATTTT

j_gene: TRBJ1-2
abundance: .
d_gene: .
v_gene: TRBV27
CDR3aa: CASSKLTGQFTNYGYTF
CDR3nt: TGTGCCAGCAGTAAACTCACAGGGCAATTTACTAACTATGGCTACACCTTC

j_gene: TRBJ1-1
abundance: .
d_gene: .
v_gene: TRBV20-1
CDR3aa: CSARGFTNTEAFF
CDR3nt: TGCAGTGCCCGCGGGTTTACGAACACTGAAGCTTTCTTT

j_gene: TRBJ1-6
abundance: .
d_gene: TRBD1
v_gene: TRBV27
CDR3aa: CASSFGTENSPLHF
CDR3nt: TGTGCCAGCAGTTTCGGGACAGAGAATTCACCCCTCCACTTT

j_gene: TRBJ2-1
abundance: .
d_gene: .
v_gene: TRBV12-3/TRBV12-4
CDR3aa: CASSALEGSYNEQFF
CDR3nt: TGTGCCAGCAGCGCCCTAGAGGGCTCCTACAATGAGCAGTTCTTC

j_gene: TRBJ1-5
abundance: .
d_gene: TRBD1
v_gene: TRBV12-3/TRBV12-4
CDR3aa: CASSQDRSNQPQHF
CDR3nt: TGTGCCAGCAGCCAGGACAGGTCCAATCAGCCCCAGCATTTT

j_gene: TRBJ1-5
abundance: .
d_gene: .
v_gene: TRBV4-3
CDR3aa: CASSQDIGVGQPQHF
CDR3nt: TGCGCCAGCAGCCAAGACATCGGGGTGGGCCAGCCCCAGCATTTT

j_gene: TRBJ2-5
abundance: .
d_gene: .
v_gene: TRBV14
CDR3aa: CASSQGPAQETQYF
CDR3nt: TGTGCCAGCAGCCAAGGCCCAGCCCAAGAGACCCAGTACTTC

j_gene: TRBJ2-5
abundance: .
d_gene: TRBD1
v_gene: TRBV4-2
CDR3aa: CASSQGGQAQGETQYF
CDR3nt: TGTGCCAGCAGCCAAGGAGGCCAAGCACAGGGGGAGACCCAGTACTTC

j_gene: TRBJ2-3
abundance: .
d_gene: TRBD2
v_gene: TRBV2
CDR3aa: CASSAERGGPDTQYF
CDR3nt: TGTGCCAGCAGTGCCGAGCGGGGCGGGCCAGATACGCAGTATTTT

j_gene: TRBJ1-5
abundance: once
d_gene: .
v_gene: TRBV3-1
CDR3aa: CASSQGWQGNQPQHF
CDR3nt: TGTGCCAGCAGCCAAGGCTGGCAGGGCAATCAGCCCCAGCATTTT

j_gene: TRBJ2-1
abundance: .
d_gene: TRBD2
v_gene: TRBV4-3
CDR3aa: CASSQDWGRGGGEFF
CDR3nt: TGCGCCAGCAGCCAAGATTGGGGTAGGGGCGGGGGTGAGTTCTTC

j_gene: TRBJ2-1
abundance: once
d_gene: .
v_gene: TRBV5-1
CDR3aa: CASRMELSYNEQFF
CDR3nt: TGCGCCAGCAGGATGGAGCTCTCCTACAATGAGCAGTTCTTC

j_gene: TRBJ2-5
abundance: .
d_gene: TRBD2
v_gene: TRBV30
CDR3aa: CAWSVGLARKTQYF
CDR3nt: TGTGCCTGGAGTGTTGGACTAGCGCGGAAGACCCAGTACTTC

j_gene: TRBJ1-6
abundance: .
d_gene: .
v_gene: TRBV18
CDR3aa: CASSPTRRENSPLHF
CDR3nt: TGTGCCAGCTCACCCACGCGCCGGGAGAATTCACCCCTCCACTTT

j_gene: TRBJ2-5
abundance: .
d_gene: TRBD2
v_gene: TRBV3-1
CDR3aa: CASSQAWGAGGTQETQYF
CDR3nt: TGTGCCAGCAGCCAAGCTTGGGGAGCGGGAGGCACCCAAGAGACCCAGTACTTC

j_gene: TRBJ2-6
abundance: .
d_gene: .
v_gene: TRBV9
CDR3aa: CASSLGDFGANVLTF
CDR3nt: TGTGCCAGCAGCTTGGGGGACTTTGGGGCCAACGTCCTGACTTTC

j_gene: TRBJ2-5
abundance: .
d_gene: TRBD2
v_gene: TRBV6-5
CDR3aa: CASSYSWAGGQETQYF
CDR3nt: TGTGCCAGCAGTTACTCCTGGGCGGGGGGCCAAGAGACCCAGTACTTC

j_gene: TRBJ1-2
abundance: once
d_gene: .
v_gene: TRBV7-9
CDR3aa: CASSLDAYGYTF
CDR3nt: TGTGCCAGCAGCTTAGACGCCTATGGCTACACCTTC

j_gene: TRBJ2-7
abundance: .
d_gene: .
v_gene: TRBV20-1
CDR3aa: CSARVPGTYEQYF
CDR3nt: TGCAGTGCTAGAGTGCCGGGAACCTACGAGCAGTACTTC

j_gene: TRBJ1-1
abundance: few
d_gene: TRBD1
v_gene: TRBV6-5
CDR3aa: CASSSGTANTEAFF
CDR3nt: TGTGCCAGCAGTTCTGGGACAGCGAACACTGAAGCTTTCTTT

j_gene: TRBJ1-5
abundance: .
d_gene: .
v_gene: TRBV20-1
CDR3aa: CSARTGEGNQPQHF
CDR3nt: TGCAGTGCTAGGACAGGTGAAGGCAATCAGCCCCAGCATTTT

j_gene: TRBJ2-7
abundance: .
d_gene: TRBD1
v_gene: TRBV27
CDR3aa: CASSPDRVTEQYF
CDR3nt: TGTGCCAGCAGTCCGGACAGGGTGACGGAGCAGTACTTC

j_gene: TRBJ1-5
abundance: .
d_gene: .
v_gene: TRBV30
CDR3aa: CAWSGAGNQPQHF
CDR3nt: TGTGCCTGGAGTGGGGCAGGGAATCAGCCCCAGCATTTT

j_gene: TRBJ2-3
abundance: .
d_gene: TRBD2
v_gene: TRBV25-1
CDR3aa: CASSGLADTDTQYF
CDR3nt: TGTGCCAGCTCGGGGCTAGCGGACACAGATACGCAGTATTTT

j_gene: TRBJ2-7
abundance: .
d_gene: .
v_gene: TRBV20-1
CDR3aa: CSARAKPQGPYEQYF
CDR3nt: TGCAGTGCTAGAGCTAAGCCCCAGGGACCCTACGAGCAGTACTTC

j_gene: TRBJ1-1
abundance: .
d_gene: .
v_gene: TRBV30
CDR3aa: CAWSGTSRGNTEAFF
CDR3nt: TGTGCCTGGAGTGGAACGTCCAGGGGGAACACTGAAGCTTTCTTT

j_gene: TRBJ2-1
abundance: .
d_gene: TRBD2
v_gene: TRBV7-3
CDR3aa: CASSYAAGGPYNEQFF
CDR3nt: TGTGCCAGCAGCTACGCCGCGGGGGGCCCCTACAATGAGCAGTTCTTC

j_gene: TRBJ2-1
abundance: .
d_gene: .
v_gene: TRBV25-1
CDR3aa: CASSVGLGEFF
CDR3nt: TGTGCCAGCAGTGTGGGGCTAGGGGAGTTCTTC

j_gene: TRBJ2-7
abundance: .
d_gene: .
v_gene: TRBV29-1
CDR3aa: CSALHAYEQYF
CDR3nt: TGCAGCGCCCTCCATGCCTACGAGCAGTACTTC

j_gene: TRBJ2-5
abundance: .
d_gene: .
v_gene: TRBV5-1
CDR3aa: CASSRQKGETQYF
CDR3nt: TGCGCCAGCAGTAGACAAAAGGGAGAGACCCAGTACTTC

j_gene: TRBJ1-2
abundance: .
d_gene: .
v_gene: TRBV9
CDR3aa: CASSLGSSGEGGYTF
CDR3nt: TGTGCCAGCAGCCTCGGTAGTTCAGGGGAAGGAGGCTACACCTTC

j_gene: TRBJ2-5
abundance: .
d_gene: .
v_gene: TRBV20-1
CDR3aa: CSAAGGPETQYF
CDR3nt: TGCAGTGCGGCCGGGGGGCCAGAGACCCAGTACTTC

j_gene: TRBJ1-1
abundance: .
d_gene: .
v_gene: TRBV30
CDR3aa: CAWRAERYTEAFF
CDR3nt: TGTGCCTGGAGGGCGGAACGGTACACTGAAGCTTTCTTT

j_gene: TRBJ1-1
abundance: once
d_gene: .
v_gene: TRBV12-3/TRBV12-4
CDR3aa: CASSLQPAANTEAFF
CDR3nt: TGTGCCAGCAGTTTACAGCCGGCGGCGAACACTGAAGCTTTCTTT

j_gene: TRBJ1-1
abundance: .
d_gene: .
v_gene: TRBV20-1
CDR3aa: CSARAGFPTEAFF
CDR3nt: TGCAGTGCTAGAGCCGGGTTCCCCACTGAAGCTTTCTTT

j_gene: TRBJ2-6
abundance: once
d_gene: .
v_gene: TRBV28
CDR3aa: CASSTRGLPSGANVLTF
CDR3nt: TGTGCCAGCAGTACCCGGGGTCTTCCCTCTGGGGCCAACGTCCTGACTTTC

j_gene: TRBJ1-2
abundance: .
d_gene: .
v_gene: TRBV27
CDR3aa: CASSFLDMNYGYTF
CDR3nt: TGTGCCAGCAGTTTCTTGGACATGAACTATGGCTACACCTTC

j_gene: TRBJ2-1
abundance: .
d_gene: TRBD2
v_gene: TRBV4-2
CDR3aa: CASSQDVGGPGNEQFF
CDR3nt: TGTGCCAGCAGCCAAGATGTGGGAGGGCCGGGGAATGAGCAGTTCTTC

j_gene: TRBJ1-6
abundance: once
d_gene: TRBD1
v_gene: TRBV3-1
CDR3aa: CASSQEQGNNSPLHF
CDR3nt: TGTGCCAGCAGCCAAGAACAGGGGAATAATTCACCCCTCCACTTT

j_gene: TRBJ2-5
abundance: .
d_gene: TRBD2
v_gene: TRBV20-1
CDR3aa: CSASILGTSEETQYF
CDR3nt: TGCAGTGCTAGTATTCTCGGGACTAGTGAAGAGACCCAGTACTTC

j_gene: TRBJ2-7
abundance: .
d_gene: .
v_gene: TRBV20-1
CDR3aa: CSIGSDSYEQYF
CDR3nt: TGCAGTATCGGAAGCGACTCGTACGAGCAGTACTTC

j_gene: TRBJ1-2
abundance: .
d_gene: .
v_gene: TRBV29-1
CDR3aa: CSALGGEGYGYTF
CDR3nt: TGCAGCGCCCTGGGAGGGGAAGGCTATGGCTACACCTTC

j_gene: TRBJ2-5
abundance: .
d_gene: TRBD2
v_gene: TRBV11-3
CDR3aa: CASSSRTSGEQETQYF
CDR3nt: TGTGCCAGCAGCTCGCGGACTAGCGGAGAGCAAGAGACCCAGTACTTC

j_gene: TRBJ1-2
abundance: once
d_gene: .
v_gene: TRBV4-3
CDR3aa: CASSQGPQRTNYGYTF
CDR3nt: TGCGCCAGCAGCCAGGGCCCCCAGCGAACTAACTATGGCTACACCTTC

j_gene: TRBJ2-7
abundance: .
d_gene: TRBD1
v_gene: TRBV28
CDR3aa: CASSSTGDEQYF
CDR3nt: TGTGCCAGCAGCTCGACAGGGGACGAGCAGTACTTC

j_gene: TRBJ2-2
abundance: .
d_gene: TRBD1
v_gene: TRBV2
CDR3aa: CASTRTGKKTGELFF
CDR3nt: TGTGCCAGCACCAGGACAGGGAAAAAGACCGGGGAGCTGTTTTTT